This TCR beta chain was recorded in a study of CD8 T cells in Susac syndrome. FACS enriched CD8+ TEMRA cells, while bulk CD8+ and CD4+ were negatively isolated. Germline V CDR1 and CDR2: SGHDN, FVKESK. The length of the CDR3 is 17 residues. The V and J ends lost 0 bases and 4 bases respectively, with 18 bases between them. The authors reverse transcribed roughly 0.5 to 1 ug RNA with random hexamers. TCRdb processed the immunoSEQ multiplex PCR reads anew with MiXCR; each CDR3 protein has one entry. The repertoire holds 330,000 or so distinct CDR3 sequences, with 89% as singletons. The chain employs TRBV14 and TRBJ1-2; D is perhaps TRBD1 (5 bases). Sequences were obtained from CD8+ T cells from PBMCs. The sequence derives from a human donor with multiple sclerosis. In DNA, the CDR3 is TGTGCCAGCAGCCAAGATCTCGACTCGACAGCCTCCTATGGCTACACCTTC. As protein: CASSQDLDSTASYGYTF.